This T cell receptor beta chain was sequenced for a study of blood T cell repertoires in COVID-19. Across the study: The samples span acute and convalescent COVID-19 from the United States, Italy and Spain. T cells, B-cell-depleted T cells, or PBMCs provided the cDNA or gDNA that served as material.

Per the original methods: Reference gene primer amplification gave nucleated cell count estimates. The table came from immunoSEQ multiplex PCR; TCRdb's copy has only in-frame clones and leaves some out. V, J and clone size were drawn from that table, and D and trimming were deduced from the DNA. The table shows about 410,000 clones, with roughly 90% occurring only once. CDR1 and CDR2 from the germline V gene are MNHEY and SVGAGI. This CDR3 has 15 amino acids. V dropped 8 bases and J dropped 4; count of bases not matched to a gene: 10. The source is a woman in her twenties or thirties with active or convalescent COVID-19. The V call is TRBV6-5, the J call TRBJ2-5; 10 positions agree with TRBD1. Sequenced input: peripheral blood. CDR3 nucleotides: TGTGCCAGCGGCCCCGGACAGGGGGTAGGAGAGACCCAGTACTTC. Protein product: CASGPGQGVGETQYF.